The rows below give T cell receptor beta chains drawn from one sample of a study of vaccination and CD4 T cells after COVID-19. TCRdb redid the calling of the PCR reads with MiXCR, one entry per CDR3 protein. The sample shows roughly 19,000 distinct CDR3 sequences, 53% of them seen only once. Their cognate antigens are unknown. The sample in question was CD4+ T cells from blood, cultured in vitro, obtained before SARS-CoV-2 vaccination. The receptors come from a human donor who had recovered from COVID-19. CDR3s include the opening cysteine and the closing phenylalanine or tryptophan. The D gene is left open where the match is weak. Clone size is shown for a subset of rows, as once, few, many or a class of expanded clone.

J | size | D | V | DNA | CDR3
TRBJ2-5 | once | . | TRBV20-1 | TGCAGTGCTAGCGGTAGATTAGAGACCCAGTACTTC | CSASGRLETQYF
TRBJ1-4 | . | . | TRBV6-1 | TGTGCCAGCACCGGGGTAGGGACAACTAATGAAAAACTGTTTTTT | CASTGVGTTNEKLFF
TRBJ1-5 | few | TRBD1 | TRBV10-3 | TGTGCCATCAGGGACGGGACAGGGGGAGGCAATCAGCCCCAGCATTTT | CAIRDGTGGGNQPQHF
TRBJ1-2 | . | . | TRBV4-1 | TGCGCCAGCAGCCAATCCGGCACAAACGGCTACACCTTC | CASSQSGTNGYTF
TRBJ2-5 | . | . | TRBV20-1 | TGCAGTGCACTTGAGTCACAGGGCCTGGAGACCCAGTACTTC | CSALESQGLETQYF
TRBJ2-5 | . | . | TRBV10-3 | TGTGCCATCAGGGCAGAAGAGACCCAGTACTTC | CAIRAEETQYF
TRBJ1-1 | . | . | TRBV27 | TGTGCCAGCAGTTTCAGGGAGGACACTGAAGCTTTCTTT | CASSFREDTEAFF
TRBJ1-1 | . | . | TRBV7-3 | TGTGCCAGCAGCTTTCAGGATGCGAGCACTGAAGCTTTCTTT | CASSFQDASTEAFF
TRBJ2-5 | . | . | TRBV7-2 | TGTGCCAGCAGCACCAGAGACTTCAAGGGGGGAGAGACCCAGTACTTC | CASSTRDFKGGETQYF
TRBJ1-5 | few | . | TRBV6-2/TRBV6-3 | TGTGCCAGCAACCCATTGGATAGCAATCAGCCCCAGCATTTT | CASNPLDSNQPQHF
TRBJ2-2 | . | TRBD2 | TRBV30 | TGTGCCTGGGCAGGCCTAGCGGGTCGGGACACCGGGGAGCTGTTTTTT | CAWAGLAGRDTGELFF
TRBJ2-3 | . | . | TRBV6-2/TRBV6-3 | TGTGCCAGCAGTTACTCAGGTGCAGTCACAGATACGCAGTATTTT | CASSYSGAVTDTQYF
TRBJ2-7 | few | TRBD2 | TRBV20-1 | TGCAGTGCTAGGGGGACTAGTGACTACGAGCAGTACTTC | CSARGTSDYEQYF
TRBJ2-2 | few | . | TRBV15 | TGTGCCACCAGCAGAGGAGGGGCAGCGGGGGAGCTGTTTTTT | CATSRGGAAGELFF
TRBJ2-5 | few | TRBD2 | TRBV20-1 | TGCAGTGCCGGGACTAGCGGGAGGGGTGGGCAAGAGACCCAGTACTTC | CSAGTSGRGGQETQYF
TRBJ1-6 | . | . | TRBV12-3/TRBV12-4 | TGTGCCAGCAGCCCGGGGTATTCACCCCTCCACTTT | CASSPGYSPLHF
TRBJ1-5 | . | . | TRBV21-1 | TGTGCCAGCAGCAAAGGAGGTTCGGGGGGGGATCAGCCCCAGCATTTT | CASSKGGSGGDQPQHF
TRBJ1-2 | . | . | TRBV5-5 | TGTGCCAGCAGCTTGCGGGAGGGGCGCGGCTATGGCTACACCTTC | CASSLREGRGYGYTF
TRBJ2-7 | . | TRBD1 | TRBV27 | TGTGCCAGCAGTTTACAGGGGGCTAACTCCTACGAGCAGTACTTC | CASSLQGANSYEQYF
TRBJ2-7 | few | TRBD2 | TRBV20-1 | TGCAGTGCCTTACCCCTAGCGGGAGATTACGAGCAGTACTTC | CSALPLAGDYEQYF
TRBJ2-5 | . | . | TRBV7-2 | TGTGCCAGCAGACAAAAGGGGGTTTTAGAGACCCAGTACTTC | CASRQKGVLETQYF
TRBJ1-2 | large | TRBD1 | TRBV7-9 | TGTGCCAGCAGCCCATCAGGGGGGAGCTCTTCCTATGGCTACACCTTC | CASSPSGGSSSYGYTF
TRBJ1-1 | . | TRBD1 | TRBV7-2 | TGTGCCAGCAGCCCGGGACAGTTGAACACTGAAGCTTTCTTT | CASSPGQLNTEAFF
TRBJ1-3 | . | TRBD1 | TRBV2 | TGTGCCAGCAAACCGGGACAGGGGGTAGGAGGAAACACCATATATTTT | CASKPGQGVGGNTIYF
TRBJ2-6 | . | . | TRBV6-2/TRBV6-3 | TGTGCCAGCAGTTACAAGGGCTCTGGGGCCAACGTCCTGACTTTC | CASSYKGSGANVLTF
TRBJ1-5 | . | TRBD1 | TRBV19 | TGTGCCAGTAGTATAATAGGGGGCAAGGGCAATCAGCCCCAGCATTTT | CASSIIGGKGNQPQHF
TRBJ2-4 | . | TRBD1 | TRBV20-1 | TGCAGTGTACCGGGACAGGGCCAAGGAAACATTCAGTACTTC | CSVPGQGQGNIQYF
TRBJ1-5 | few | . | TRBV5-1 | TGCGCCAGCAGCTTGGAAGTGGGGGTCGGACAGCCCCAGCATTTT | CASSLEVGVGQPQHF
TRBJ2-7 | . | . | TRBV30 | TGTGCCTGGAGTGTGGGGGGCTGGAACGAGCAGTACTTC | CAWSVGGWNEQYF
TRBJ2-3 | . | TRBD1 | TRBV29-1 | TGCAGCGCTCCGGGACAGGGGAGTTTGGGCACAGATACGCAGTATTTT | CSAPGQGSLGTDTQYF
TRBJ1-5 | . | . | TRBV2 | TGTGCCAGCGGTACAGGTAGAGGTCAGCCCCAGCATTTT | CASGTGRGQPQHF
TRBJ2-7 | . | . | TRBV5-4 | TGTGCCAGCAGCTTTTCCCTGGCCCGGGAGCAGTACTTC | CASSFSLAREQYF
TRBJ1-1 | once | . | TRBV20-1 | TGCAGTGCTAGAGATCAGTGGGGAGACCCCTGGGAAGCTTTCTTT | CSARDQWGDPWEAFF
TRBJ1-5 | few | . | TRBV20-1 | TGCAGTGCTAGAGATTTGAAGGGGCCGATGACCAATCAGCCCCAGCATTTT | CSARDLKGPMTNQPQHF
TRBJ2-3 | . | . | TRBV20-1 | TGCAGTGCTAGTGCTCTACTAGCATCGGATACGCAGTATTTT | CSASALLASDTQYF
TRBJ2-3 | few | . | TRBV27 | TGTGCCAGCAGTTTGGTGGCGGTCCGCACAGATACGCAGTATTTT | CASSLVAVRTDTQYF
TRBJ1-1 | . | . | TRBV19 | TGTGCCAGTAGCTCCGGGATTACGGCTTTCTTT | CASSSGITAFF
TRBJ1-5 | few | . | TRBV7-9 | TGTGCCAGCAGCTTAGGTGGGGGAGGTCAGCCCCAGCATTTT | CASSLGGGGQPQHF
TRBJ1-5 | few | . | TRBV20-1 | TGCAGTGCTCAGGCCTCAGGGGCCAGACAGCCCCAGCATTTT | CSAQASGARQPQHF
TRBJ1-5 | few | TRBD1 | TRBV6-2/TRBV6-3 | TGTGCCAGCAGCTACACGAGAGGAGAGGGACAGGTCAATCAGCCCCAGCATTTT | CASSYTRGEGQVNQPQHF
TRBJ2-7 | few | TRBD1 | TRBV25-1 | TGTGCCAGCAGGGGACAGAGCTCCTACGAGCAGTACTTC | CASRGQSSYEQYF
TRBJ2-1 | . | . | TRBV20-1 | TGCAGTGCTAGACCCAGCCCTGTTTGGCTGGGGGCGCGGTCAAGCTCCTACAATGAGCAGTTCTTC | CSARPSPVWLGARSSSYNEQFF
TRBJ2-2 | . | . | TRBV20-1 | TGCAGTGCACCCTCGGCTAGCGAGAACACCGGGGAGCTGTTTTTT | CSAPSASENTGELFF
TRBJ2-3 | . | TRBD2 | TRBV27 | TGTGCCAGCAGTCCCACCCACGGGACTAGCGGGAGGGATACGCAGTATTTT | CASSPTHGTSGRDTQYF
TRBJ2-4 | once | TRBD2 | TRBV27 | TGTGCCAGCAGTTTATTAGGCGGGGGGGAAAACATTCAGTACTTC | CASSLLGGGENIQYF
TRBJ2-3 | few | TRBD2 | TRBV7-9 | TGTGCCAGCAGACCCGGAGCGGGACTAGCAGTAGATACGCAGTATTTT | CASRPGAGLAVDTQYF
TRBJ2-1 | few | TRBD2 | TRBV7-3 | TGTGCCAGCAGCCCAGGACTAGGCTACAATGAGCAGTTCTTC | CASSPGLGYNEQFF